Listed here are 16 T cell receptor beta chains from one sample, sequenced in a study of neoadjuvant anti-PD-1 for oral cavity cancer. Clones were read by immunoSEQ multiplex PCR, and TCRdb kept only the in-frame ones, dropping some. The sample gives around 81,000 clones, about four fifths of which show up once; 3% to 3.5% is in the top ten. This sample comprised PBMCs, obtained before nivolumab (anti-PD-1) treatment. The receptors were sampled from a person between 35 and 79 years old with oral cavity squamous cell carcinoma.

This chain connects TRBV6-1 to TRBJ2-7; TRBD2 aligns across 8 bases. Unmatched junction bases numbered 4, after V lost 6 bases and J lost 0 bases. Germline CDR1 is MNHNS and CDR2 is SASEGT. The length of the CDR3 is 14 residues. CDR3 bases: TGTGCCAGCAGACTGGGACTAGGCTCCTACGAGCAGTACTTC. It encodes CASRLGLGSYEQYF.

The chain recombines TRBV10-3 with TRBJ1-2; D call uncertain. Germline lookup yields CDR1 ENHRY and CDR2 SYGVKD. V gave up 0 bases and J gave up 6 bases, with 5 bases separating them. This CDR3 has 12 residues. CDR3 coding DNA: TGTGCCATCAGTGAGTCGAGAGATGGCTACACCTTC. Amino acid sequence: CAISESRDGYTF.

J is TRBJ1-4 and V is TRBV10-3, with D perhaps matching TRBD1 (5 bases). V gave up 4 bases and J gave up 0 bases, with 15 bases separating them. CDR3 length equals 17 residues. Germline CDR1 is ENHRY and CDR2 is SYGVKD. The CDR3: CAISVGDLIATNEKLFF. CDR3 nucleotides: TGTGCCATCAGTGTGGGGGACCTTATTGCAACTAATGAAAAACTGTTTTTT.

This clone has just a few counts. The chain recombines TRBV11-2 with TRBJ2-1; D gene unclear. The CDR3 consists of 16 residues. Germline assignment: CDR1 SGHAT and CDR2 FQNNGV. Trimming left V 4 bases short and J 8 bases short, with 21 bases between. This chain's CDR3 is CASSSQTSGLVDEQFF. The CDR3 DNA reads TGTGCCAGCAGCTCTCAAACGTCTGGCCTAGTCGATGAGCAGTTCTTC. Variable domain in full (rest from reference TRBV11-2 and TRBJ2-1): EAGVAQSPRYKIIEKRQSVAFWCNPISGHATLYWYQQILGQGPKLLIQFQNNGVVDDSQLPKDRFSAERLKGVDSTLKIQPAKLEDSAVYLCASSSQTSGLVDEQFFGPGTRLTVL.

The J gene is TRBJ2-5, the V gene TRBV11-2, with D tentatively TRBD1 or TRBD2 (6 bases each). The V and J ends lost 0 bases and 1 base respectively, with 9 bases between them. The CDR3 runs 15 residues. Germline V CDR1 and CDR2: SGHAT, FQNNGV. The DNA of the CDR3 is TGTGCCAGCAGCTTAGAAGGGGGGACCCAAGAGACCCAGTACTTC. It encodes CASSLEGGTQETQYF.

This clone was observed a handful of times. CDR3 protein: CASSGGSGTDTQYF. CDR3 bases: TGTGCCAGCAGCGGGGGGAGTGGCACAGATACGCAGTATTTT. The chain has TRBV9 and TRBJ2-3; the D call may be TRBD1 or TRBD2 (5 bases each). The CDR3 runs to 14 residues. CDR1 and CDR2 from the germline V gene are SGDLS and YYNGEE. Trimming stripped 3 bases from V and 1 base from J, with 9 bases between.

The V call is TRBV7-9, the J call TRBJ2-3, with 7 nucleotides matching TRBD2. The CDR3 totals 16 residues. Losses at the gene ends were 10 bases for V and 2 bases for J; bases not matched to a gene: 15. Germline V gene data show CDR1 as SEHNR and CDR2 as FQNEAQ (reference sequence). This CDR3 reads CATSWSLAEHTDTQYF. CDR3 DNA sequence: TGTGCCACAAGTTGGAGTCTAGCGGAACACACAGATACGCAGTATTTT.

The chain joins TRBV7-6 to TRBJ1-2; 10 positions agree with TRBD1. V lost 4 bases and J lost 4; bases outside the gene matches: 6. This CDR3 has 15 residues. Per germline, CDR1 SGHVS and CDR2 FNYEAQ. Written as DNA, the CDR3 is TGTGCCAGCAGCTCACGACAGGGGGCCGGCTATGGCTACACCTTC. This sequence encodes CASSSRQGAGYGYTF.

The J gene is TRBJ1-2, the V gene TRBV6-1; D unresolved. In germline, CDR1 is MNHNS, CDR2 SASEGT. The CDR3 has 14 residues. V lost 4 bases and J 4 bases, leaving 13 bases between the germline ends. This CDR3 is CASSAGPKIYGYTF. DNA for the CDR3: TGTGCCAGCAGTGCCGGACCAAAGATCTATGGCTACACCTTC.

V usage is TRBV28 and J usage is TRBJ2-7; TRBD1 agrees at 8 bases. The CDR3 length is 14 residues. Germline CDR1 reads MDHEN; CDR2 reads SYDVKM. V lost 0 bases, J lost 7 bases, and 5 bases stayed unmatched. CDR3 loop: CASSLWQGASEQYF. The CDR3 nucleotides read TGTGCCAGCAGTTTATGGCAGGGGGCATCAGAGCAGTACTTC. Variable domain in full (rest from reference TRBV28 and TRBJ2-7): DVKVTQSSRYLVKRTGEKVFLECVQDMDHENMFWYRQDPGLGLRLIYFSYDVKMKEKGDIPEGYSVSREKKERFSLILESASTNQTSMYLCASSLWQGASEQYFGPGTRLTVT.

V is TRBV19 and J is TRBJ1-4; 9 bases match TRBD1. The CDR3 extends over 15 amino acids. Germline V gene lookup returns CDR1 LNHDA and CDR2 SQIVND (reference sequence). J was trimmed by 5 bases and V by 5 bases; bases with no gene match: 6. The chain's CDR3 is CASSLGQGKNEKLFF. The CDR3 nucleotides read TGTGCCAGTAGTCTCGGACAGGGGAAGAATGAAAAACTGTTTTTT.

CDR3 region: CASSVGPGTGVYNEQFF. As DNA, the CDR3 is TGTGCCAGCAGCGTAGGACCGGGGACAGGGGTCTACAATGAGCAGTTCTTC. The chain uses TRBV9 and TRBJ2-1; 10 bases map to TRBD1. Trimming removed 0 bases from V and 3 bases from J; junction bases left unmatched: 6. The CDR3 spans 17 residues. Germline loops: CDR1 SGDLS, CDR2 YYNGEE.

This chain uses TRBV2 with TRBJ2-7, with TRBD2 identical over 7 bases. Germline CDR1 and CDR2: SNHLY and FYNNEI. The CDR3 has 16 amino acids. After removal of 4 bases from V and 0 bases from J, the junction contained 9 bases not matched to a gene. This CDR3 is CASSASGGIYSYEQYF. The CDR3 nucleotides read TGTGCCAGCAGTGCATCGGGAGGCATCTACTCCTACGAGCAGTACTTC.

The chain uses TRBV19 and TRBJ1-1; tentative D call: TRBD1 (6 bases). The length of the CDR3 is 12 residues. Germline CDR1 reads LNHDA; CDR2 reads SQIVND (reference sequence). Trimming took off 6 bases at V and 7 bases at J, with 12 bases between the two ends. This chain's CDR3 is CASRGDIREAFF. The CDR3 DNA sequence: TGTGCCAGTAGAGGGGACATTCGTGAAGCTTTCTTT.

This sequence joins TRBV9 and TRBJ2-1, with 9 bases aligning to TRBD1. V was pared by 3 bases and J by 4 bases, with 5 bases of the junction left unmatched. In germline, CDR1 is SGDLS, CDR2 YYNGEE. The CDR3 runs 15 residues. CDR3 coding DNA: TGTGCCAGCAGCGCGGGACAGGGATCGTACAATGAGCAGTTCTTC. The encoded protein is CASSAGQGSYNEQFF.

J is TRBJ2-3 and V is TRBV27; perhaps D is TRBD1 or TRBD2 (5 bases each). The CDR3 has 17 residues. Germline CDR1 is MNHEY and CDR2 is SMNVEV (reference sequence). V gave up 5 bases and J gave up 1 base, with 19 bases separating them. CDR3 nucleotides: TGTGCCAGCAGTCCCCTAACGGGGCTTGAGGGCACAGATACGCAGTATTTT. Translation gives CASSPLTGLEGTDTQYF.